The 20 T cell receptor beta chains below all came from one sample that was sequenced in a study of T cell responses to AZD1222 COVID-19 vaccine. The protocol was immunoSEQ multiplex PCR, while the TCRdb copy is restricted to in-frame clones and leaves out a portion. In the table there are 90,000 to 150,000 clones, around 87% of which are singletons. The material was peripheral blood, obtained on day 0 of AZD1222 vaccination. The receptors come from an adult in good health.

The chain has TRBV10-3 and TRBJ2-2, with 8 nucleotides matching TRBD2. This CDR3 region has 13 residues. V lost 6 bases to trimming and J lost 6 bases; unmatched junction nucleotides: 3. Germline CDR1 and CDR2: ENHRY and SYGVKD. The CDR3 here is CAIRIAGPGELFF. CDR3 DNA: TGTGCCATCAGGATAGCGGGGCCCGGGGAGCTGTTTTTT.

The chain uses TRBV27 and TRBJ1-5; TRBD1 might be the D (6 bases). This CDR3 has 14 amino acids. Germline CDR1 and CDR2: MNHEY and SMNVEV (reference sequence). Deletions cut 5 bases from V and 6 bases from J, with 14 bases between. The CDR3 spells CASSGMGGSQPQHF. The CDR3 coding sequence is TGTGCCAGCAGTGGCATGGGGGGCAGTCAGCCCCAGCATTTT.

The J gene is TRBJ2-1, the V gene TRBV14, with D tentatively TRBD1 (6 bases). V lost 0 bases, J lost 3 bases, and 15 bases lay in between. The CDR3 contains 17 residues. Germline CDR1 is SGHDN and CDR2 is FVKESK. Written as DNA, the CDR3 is TGTGCCAGCAGCCAAGATTTGGGACATATCGTCTACAATGAGCAGTTCTTC. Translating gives CASSQDLGHIVYNEQFF. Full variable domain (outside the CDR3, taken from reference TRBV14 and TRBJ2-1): EAGVTQFPSHSVIEKGQTVTLRCDPISGHDNLYWYRRVMGKEIKFLLHFVKESKQDESGMPNNRFLAERTGGTYSTLKVQPAELEDSGVYFCASSQDLGHIVYNEQFFGPGTRLTVL.

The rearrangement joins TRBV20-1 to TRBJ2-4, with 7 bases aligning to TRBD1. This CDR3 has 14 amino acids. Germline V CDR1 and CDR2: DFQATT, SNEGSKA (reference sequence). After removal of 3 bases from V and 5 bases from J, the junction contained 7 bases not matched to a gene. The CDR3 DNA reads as TGCAGTGCTAGTGAGGGGGCAAGGGAAAACATTCAGTACTTC. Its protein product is CSASEGARENIQYF.

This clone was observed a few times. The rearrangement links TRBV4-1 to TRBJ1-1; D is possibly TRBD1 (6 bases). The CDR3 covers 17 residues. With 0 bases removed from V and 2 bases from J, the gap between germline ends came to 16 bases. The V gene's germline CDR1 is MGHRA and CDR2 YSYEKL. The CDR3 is CASSQDPPGALNTEAFF. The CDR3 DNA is TGCGCCAGCAGCCAAGACCCACCAGGGGCGCTAAACACTGAAGCTTTCTTT.

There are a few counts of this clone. Written as DNA, the CDR3 is TGCGCCAGCAGCGTGGACGGAAGCTCTGGAAACACCATATATTTT. It specifies CASSVDGSSGNTIYF. The chain joins TRBV5-1 to TRBJ1-3; the D is unclear. This CDR3 is built from 15 residues. CDR1 and CDR2 from the germline V gene are SGHRS and YFSETQ. Trimming left V 4 bases short and J 0 bases short, with 11 bases between. The full variable domain, in which reference TRBV5-1 and TRBJ1-3 provide the parts outside the CDR3, is KAGVTQTPRYLIKTRGQQVTLSCSPISGHRSVSWYQQTPGQGLQFLFEYFSETQRNKGNFPGRFSGRQFSNSRSEMNVSTLELGDSALYLCASSVDGSSGNTIYFGEGSWLTVV.

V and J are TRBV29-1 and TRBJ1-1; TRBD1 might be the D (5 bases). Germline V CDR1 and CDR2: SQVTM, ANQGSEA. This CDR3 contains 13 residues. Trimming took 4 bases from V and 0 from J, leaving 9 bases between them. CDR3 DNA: TGCAGCGTTGGACAGCTCATGAACACTGAAGCTTTCTTT. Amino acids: CSVGQLMNTEAFF.

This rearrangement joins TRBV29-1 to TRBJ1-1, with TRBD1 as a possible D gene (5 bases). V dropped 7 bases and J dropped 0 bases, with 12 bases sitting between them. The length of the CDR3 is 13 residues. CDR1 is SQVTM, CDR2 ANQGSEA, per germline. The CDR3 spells CSALGTLNTEAFF. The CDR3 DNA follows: TGCAGCGCCCTGGGGACTTTGAACACTGAAGCTTTCTTT.

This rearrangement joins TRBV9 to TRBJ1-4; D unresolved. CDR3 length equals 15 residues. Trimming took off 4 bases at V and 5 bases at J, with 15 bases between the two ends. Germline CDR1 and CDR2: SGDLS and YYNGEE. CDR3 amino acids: CASSPNGEMNEKLFF. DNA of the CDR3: TGTGCCAGCAGCCCGAACGGGGAAATGAATGAAAAACTGTTTTTT.

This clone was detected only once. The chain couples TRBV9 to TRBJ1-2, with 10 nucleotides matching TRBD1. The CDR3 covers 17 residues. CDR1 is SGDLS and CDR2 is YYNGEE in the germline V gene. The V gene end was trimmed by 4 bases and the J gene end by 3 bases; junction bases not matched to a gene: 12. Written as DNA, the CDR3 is TGTGCCAGCAGCATACCCGGGACAGGGGAATTGGACTATGGCTACACCTTC. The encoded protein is CASSIPGTGELDYGYTF.

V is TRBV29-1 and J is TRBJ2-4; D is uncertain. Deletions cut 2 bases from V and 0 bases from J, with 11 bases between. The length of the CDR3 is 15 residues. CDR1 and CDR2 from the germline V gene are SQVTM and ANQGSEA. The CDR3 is CSVEWAKGAKNIQYF. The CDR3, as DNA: TGCAGCGTTGAATGGGCCAAGGGAGCCAAAAACATTCAGTACTTC.

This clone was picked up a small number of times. CDR3: CASSQEHALSYEQYF. The CDR3 bases are TGTGCCAGCAGCCAAGAGCACGCCCTCTCCTACGAGCAGTACTTC. The rearrangement uses TRBV4-2 and TRBJ2-7; D gene unclear. The CDR3 is made up of 15 amino acids. Germline V CDR1 and CDR2: LGHNA, YNFKEQ. Deletions cut 0 bases from V and 0 bases from J, with 9 bases between.

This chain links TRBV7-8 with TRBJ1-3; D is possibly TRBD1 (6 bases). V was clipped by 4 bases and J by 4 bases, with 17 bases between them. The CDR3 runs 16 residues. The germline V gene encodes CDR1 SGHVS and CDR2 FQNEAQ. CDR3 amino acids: CASSSATGTPGNTIYF. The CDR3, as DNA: TGTGCCAGCAGCTCCGCCACCGGGACACCCGGAAACACCATATATTTT.

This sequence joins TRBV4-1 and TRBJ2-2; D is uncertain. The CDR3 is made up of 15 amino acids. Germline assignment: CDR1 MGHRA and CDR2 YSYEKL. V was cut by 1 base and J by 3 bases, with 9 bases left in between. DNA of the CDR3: TGCGCCAGCAGCCAAGCCCTTCCGGACACCGGGGAGCTGTTTTTT. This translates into CASSQALPDTGELFF.

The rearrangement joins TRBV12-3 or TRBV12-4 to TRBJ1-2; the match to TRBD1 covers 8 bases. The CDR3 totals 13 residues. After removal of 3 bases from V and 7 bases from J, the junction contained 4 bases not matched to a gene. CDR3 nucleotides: TGTGCCAGCAGTTTTCAGGGGGCGCTTGGCTACACCTTC. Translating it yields CASSFQGALGYTF.

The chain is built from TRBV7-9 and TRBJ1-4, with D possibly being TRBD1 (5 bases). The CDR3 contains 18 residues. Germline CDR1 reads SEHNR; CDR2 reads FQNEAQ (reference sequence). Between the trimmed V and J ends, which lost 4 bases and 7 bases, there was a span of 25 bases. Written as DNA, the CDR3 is TGTGCCAGCAGCTCAATCAACTGGCAAAGGGGAGAGAGTGAAAAACTGTTTTTT. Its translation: CASSSINWQRGESEKLFF.

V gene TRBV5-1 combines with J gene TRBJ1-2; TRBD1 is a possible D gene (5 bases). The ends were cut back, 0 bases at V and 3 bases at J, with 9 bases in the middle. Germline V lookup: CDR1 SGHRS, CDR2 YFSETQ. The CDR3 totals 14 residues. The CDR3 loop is CASSLEGRDYGYTF. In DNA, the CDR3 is TGCGCCAGCAGCTTGGAGGGGAGAGACTATGGCTACACCTTC. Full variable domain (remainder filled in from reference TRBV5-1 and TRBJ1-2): KAGVTQTPRYLIKTRGQQVTLSCSPISGHRSVSWYQQTPGQGLQFLFEYFSETQRNKGNFPGRFSGRQFSNSRSEMNVSTLELGDSALYLCASSLEGRDYGYTFGSGTRLTVV.

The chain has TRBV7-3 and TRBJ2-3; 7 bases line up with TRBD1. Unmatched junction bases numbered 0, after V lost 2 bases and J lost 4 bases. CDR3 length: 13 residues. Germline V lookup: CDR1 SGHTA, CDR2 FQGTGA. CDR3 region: CASSLQGADTQYF. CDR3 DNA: TGTGCCAGCAGCTTACAGGGGGCAGATACGCAGTATTTT.

The CDR3 nucleotides read TGTGCTAGTGACACAGGCAAACCGAATTCACCCCTCCACTTT. It specifies CASDTGKPNSPLHF. This chain links TRBV12-5 with TRBJ1-6, with D maybe TRBD1 (5 bases). The CDR3 spans 14 residues. Germline V lookup: CDR1 LGHNT, CDR2 FRNRAP. The V end lost 7 bases, the J end lost 7 bases, and 14 bases lay between the germline ends.

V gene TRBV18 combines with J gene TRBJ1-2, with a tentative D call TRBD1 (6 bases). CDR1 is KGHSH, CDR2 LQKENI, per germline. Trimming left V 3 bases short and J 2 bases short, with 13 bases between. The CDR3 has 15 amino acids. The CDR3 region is CASSPPDSRNYGYTF. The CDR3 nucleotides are TGTGCCAGCTCACCCCCGGACAGTCGAAACTATGGCTACACCTTC.